This TCR beta chain comes out of a study of blood T cell repertoires in COVID-19. For the study at large: PBMCs, B-cell-depleted T cells, or T cells provided the cDNA or gDNA that made up the material.

Original data processing: Reference gene primer amplification yielded estimated nucleated cell counts. Assay used: immunoSEQ multiplex PCR; TCRdb lists only in-frame clones, some missing. The V and J calls and clone size were taken over from that table, and D and trimming were inferred from the DNA. Found here are some 250,000 clones, approximately 82% of them singletons; the top ten hold roughly 3%. The sequenced material came from peripheral blood. The receptor comes from a woman aged 18-35 years with acute or convalescent COVID-19.

The CDR3 DNA reads as TGTGCCAGCAGCTTGGTAGGGACTAGCGGGTTCGTCTACGAGCAGTACTTC. Translated: CASSLVGTSGFVYEQYF. This rearrangement joins TRBV5-4 to TRBJ2-7; 12 nucleotides line up with TRBD2. Germline V CDR1 and CDR2: SGHNT, YYREEE (reference sequence). J lost 3 bases, V lost 0 bases, and 7 bases had no gene match. CDR3 length equals 17 residues. Full variable domain (remainder filled in from reference TRBV5-4 and TRBJ2-7): ETGVTQSPTHLIKTRGQQVTLRCSSQSGHNTVSWYQQALGQGPQFIFQYYREEENGRGNFPPRFSGLQFPNYSSELNVNALELDDSALYLCASSLVGTSGFVYEQYFGPGTRLTVT.